The present TCR beta chain was sequenced within a study of blood T cell repertoires in COVID-19. Whole-study context: COVID-19 samples, acute and convalescent, were from the United States, Italy and Spain. T cells, B-cell-depleted T cells, or PBMCs provided the cDNA or gDNA that served as material.

In Seattle, patients joined the study during active infection and were tracked longitudinally. The CDR3 covers 16 residues. J was trimmed by 0 bases and V by 8 bases; bases with no gene match: 7. Germline CDR1 reads MDHEN; CDR2 reads SYDVKM. As handled by the study authors: Nucleated cell counts were estimated from reference gene primer amplification. Only in-frame clones appear in the TCRdb table, and some are missing; sequencing was by immunoSEQ multiplex PCR. V and J calls plus clone size are reproduced from that table; the DNA served to infer D and trimming. The table lists approximately 250,000 clones, 80% to 90% of them singletons, with roughly 10% in the top ten.

The chain joins TRBV28 to TRBJ1-6, with 7 bases aligning to TRBD1. This receptor was taken from a woman aged 65 to 85 with COVID-19, enrolled during active disease. Sequenced input: peripheral blood. CDR3 amino acids: CASEFRGASYNSPLHF. The CDR3 nucleotides read TGTGCCAGCGAATTCAGGGGGGCCTCCTATAATTCACCCCTCCACTTT.